This is a list of T cell receptor beta chains from one sample in a study of T cell responses to AZD1222 COVID-19 vaccine. Some clones are missing from TCRdb's copy, which holds only in-frame ones; the method was immunoSEQ multiplex PCR. The table shows roughly 110,000 clones, with about 85% occurring only once. The specimen was peripheral blood, collected 28 days after the second AZD1222 dose. These receptors all stem from an adult who received the AZD1222 COVID-19 vaccine. Each CDR3 is given with its conserved first and last residue. D genes are given only for firm matches. The size of a clone is reported for some rows only, either as once, few or many, or as a class for expanded clones.

V gene	D gene	clone size	J gene	CDR3 protein	CDR3 DNA
TRBV5-1	NA	NA	TRBJ1-1	CASSPWGDTEAFF	TGCGCCAGCAGCCCATGGGGGGACACTGAAGCTTTCTTT
TRBV6-1	NA	NA	TRBJ1-6	CASSEAPVGQGAFHF	NA
TRBV3-1/TRBV3-2	NA	NA	TRBJ2-7	CASSPRNKYEQYF	TGTGCCAGCAGCCCACGTAATAAATACGAGCAGTACTTC
TRBV28	NA	few	TRBJ1-3	CASSPSAVGNTIYF	TGTGCCAGCAGCCCCAGTGCAGTTGGAAACACCATATATTTT
TRBV6-2/TRBV6-3	TRBD2	NA	TRBJ2-1	CASSQRPGTSGGAHEQFF	TGTGCCAGCAGCCAGCGACCCGGGACTAGCGGGGGGGCCCATGAGCAGTTCTTC
TRBV7-8	TRBD1	NA	TRBJ1-2	CASSQGAVNGYTF	TGTGCCAGCAGCCAGGGGGCGGTTAATGGCTACACCTTC
TRBV6-2/TRBV6-3	NA	NA	TRBJ1-2	CASSPGALGNYGYTF	TGTGCCAGCAGCCCAGGGGCACTCGGAAACTATGGCTACACCTTC
TRBV7-3	NA	NA	TRBJ2-3	CASSPGFTDTQYF	TGTGCCAGCAGCCCAGGGTTCACAGATACGCAGTATTTT
TRBV27	TRBD1	NA	TRBJ2-7	CASSLIGQGAYEQYF	TGTGCCAGCAGTTTAATTGGACAGGGGGCATACGAGCAGTACTTC
TRBV9	NA	NA	TRBJ1-5	CASSADGGGNQPQHF	TGTGCCAGCAGCGCCGACGGGGGGGGCAATCAGCCCCAGCATTTT
TRBV30	TRBD1	NA	TRBJ1-1	CAWDYSDRDTEAFF	TGTGCCTGGGACTACTCAGACAGGGACACTGAAGCTTTCTTT